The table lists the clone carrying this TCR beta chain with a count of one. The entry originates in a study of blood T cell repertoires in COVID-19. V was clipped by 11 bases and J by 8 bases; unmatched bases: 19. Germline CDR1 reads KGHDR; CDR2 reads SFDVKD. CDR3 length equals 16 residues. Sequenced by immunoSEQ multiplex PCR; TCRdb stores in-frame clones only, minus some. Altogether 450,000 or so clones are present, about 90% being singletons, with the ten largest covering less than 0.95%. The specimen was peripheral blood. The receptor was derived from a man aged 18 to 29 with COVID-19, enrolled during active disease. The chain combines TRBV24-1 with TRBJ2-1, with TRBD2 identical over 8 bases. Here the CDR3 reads CARILGRGGRRDEQFF. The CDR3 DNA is TGTGCCAGAATCTTGGGTCGGGGGGGCCGAAGGGATGAGCAGTTCTTC.